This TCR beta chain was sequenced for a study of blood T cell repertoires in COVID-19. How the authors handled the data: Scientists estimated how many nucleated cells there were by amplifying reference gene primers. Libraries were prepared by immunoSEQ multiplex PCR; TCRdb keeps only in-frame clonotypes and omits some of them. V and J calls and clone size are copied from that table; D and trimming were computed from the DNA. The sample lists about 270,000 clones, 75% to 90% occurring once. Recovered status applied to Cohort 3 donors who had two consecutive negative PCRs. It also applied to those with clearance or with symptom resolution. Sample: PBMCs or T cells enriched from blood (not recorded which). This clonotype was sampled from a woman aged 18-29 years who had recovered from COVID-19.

The CDR3 reads CATSGGVSFAETQYF. CDR3 nucleotide sequence: TGTGCCACCAGCGGGGGGGTTTCTTTTGCAGAGACCCAGTACTTC. The chain couples TRBV15 to TRBJ2-5, with 7 bases fitting TRBD2. Trimming at V came to 5 bases and at J to 4 bases, leaving 10 bases not matched to a gene. This CDR3 is 15 amino acids long. In germline, CDR1 is LNHNV, CDR2 YYDKDF (reference sequence).